This TCR beta chain is from a study of beta chain features in type 1 diabetes. At the level of the study: The samples had around 98 million sorted cells examined in all. Overall study findings and caveats: A moderate, significant TCRB CDR3 shortening appeared in type 1 diabetes across four CD4+ subsets. Within patients, naive, central memory and Treg TCRB repertoires seemed more similar than within healthy donors.

In regard to this clone: What it recognizes is unknown.

Germline V gene lookup returns CDR1 SGHTA and CDR2 FQGNSA. Trimming took 4 bases from V and 1 from J, leaving 13 bases between them. CDR3 length: 15 amino acids. Expressed TCRB transcripts were sequenced because the entire RNA isolate underwent reverse transcription. Naive, central memory and regulatory T cell samples averaged about 3.3 million immunoSEQ reads each. The repertoire was sequenced with immunoSEQ multiplex PCR; TCRdb's copy has only in-frame clones and lacks some. The sample includes over 600,000 clones, around 12% of them seen just once. A single heparinised draw of approximately 110 mL on average was taken per donor.

The sequence was obtained from a man aged 25 to 40 with type 1 diabetes. The material sequenced was naive CD4+ T cells from blood. V is TRBV7-2 and J is TRBJ2-5; tentative D call: TRBD1 (6 bases). Here the CDR3 DNA reads TGTGCCAGCAGCTCGCAGGGGACCGTCCAAGAGACCCAGTACTTC. As protein: CASSSQGTVQETQYF.